This T cell receptor (beta chain) was sequenced in a study of response to subunit inactivated influenza vaccine. Overall study findings and caveats: The authors suggested that every seasonal influenza vaccination recruits few new T cells.

As to this clonotype: Its antigen is still unknown.

Each CDR3 protein is one row after TCRdb ran MiXCR on the RT-PCR reads. Counted here are around 850,000 distinct CDR3 sequences, around a sixth occurring once; the ten biggest clones make up about a tenth. CDR1 LGHDT and CDR2 YNNKEL come from the germline V gene (reference sequence). The CDR3 consists of 15 residues. V dropped 1 base and J dropped 2 bases, with 12 bases sitting between them. This specimen consisted of PBMCs from blood, obtained 5 days after vaccination. This clonotype originated in a man aged 50 or older who received an inactivated influenza vaccine. The chain employs TRBV3-1 and TRBJ2-7, with D possibly TRBD1 on 5 matching bases. CDR3 sequence (DNA): TGTGCCAGCAGCCAAGTCGCAGGGAAACCCTACGAGCAGTACTTC. This gives the protein CASSQVAGKPYEQYF.